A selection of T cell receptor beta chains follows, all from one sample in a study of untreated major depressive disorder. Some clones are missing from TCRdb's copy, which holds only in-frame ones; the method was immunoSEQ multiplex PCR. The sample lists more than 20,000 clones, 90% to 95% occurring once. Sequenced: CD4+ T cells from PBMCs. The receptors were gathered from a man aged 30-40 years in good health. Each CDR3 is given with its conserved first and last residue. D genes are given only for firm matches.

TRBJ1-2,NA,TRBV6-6,CASTSRAATPYGYTF,TGTGCCAGCACCTCCCGGGCCGCTACCCCCTATGGCTACACCTTC
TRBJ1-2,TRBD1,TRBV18,CASSPGTGGLNYGYTF,TGTGCCAGCTCACCGGGGACAGGGGGCCTTAACTATGGCTACACCTTC
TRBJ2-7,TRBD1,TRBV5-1,CASSLEGQGNEQYF,TGCGCCAGCAGCTTGGAGGGACAGGGGAACGAGCAGTACTTC
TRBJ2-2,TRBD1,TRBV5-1,CASSSSPGTGPGELFF,TGCGCCAGCAGCTCAAGTCCCGGGACAGGGCCCGGGGAGCTGTTTTTT
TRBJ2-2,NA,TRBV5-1,CASSLSGTDPTGELFF,TGCGCCAGCAGCTTGTCGGGGACTGACCCCACCGGGGAGCTGTTTTTT
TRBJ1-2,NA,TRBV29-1,CSGKKGQGGYTF,TGCAGCGGCAAAAAGGGACAAGGGGGCTACACCTTC
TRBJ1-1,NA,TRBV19,CASKGTNTEAFF,TGTGCCAGTAAGGGAACGAACACTGAAGCTTTCTTT
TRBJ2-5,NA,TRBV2,CASSDGRNQETQYF,TGTGCCAGCAGTGACGGGCGGAACCAAGAGACCCAGTACTTC
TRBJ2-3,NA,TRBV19,CASRRPGLTDTQYF,TGTGCCAGTAGACGCCCGGGCCTCACAGATACGCAGTATTTT
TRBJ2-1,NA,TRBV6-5,CASSRHNEQFF,TGTGCCAGCAGCCGCCACAATGAGCAGTTCTTC
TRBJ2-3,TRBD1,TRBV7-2,CASSLTGGTDTQYF,TGTGCCAGCAGCTTAACAGGGGGCACAGATACGCAGTATTTT
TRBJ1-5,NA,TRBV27,CASSQHGVNRPQHF,TGTGCCAGCAGTCAACACGGTGTGAATAGACCCCAGCATTTT
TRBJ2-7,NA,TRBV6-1,CASSEGYEQYF,TGTGCCAGCAGTGAAGGGTACGAGCAGTACTTC
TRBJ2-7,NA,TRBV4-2,CASSQLLAETYEQYF,TGTGCCAGCAGCCAACTCTTAGCGGAGACCTACGAGCAGTACTTC
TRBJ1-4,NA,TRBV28,CASRGRGKTNEKLFF,TGTGCCAGCAGGGGACGGGGGAAAACTAATGAAAAACTGTTTTTT